The 26 T cell receptor beta chains in this list originate from one sample, sequenced in a study of cytomegalovirus exposure and HLA in healthy donors. The PCR was carried out with 60 Vbeta primers and 13 Jbeta primers. The data were produced by immunoSEQ multiplex PCR, yet TCRdb's version contains in-frame clones alone and is incomplete. The sample lists around 140,000 clones; 70% to 80% were seen once. The sequenced sample was PBMCs. These receptors all stem from a female donor in good health and CMV-seropositive.

The chain is built from TRBV5-6 and TRBJ1-6; D unclear. The ends were cut back, 1 base at V and 6 bases at J, with 14 bases in the middle. CDR1 SGHDT and CDR2 YYEEEE come from the germline V gene. The CDR3 has 16 amino acids. The CDR3 bases are TGTGCCAGCAGCTTGACGAGGGTGTTGGGTAATTCACCCCTCCACTTT. It is translated as CASSLTRVLGNSPLHF.

Written as DNA, the CDR3 is TGTGCCAGCAGCTATATCACGGACAACTTCTACGAGCAGTACTTC. Its translation: CASSYITDNFYEQYF. The V gene is TRBV7-9, the J gene TRBJ2-7; D perhaps matches TRBD1 (5 bases). V dropped 4 bases and J dropped 3 bases, with 16 bases sitting between them. CDR3 length equals 15 residues. Germline CDR1 is SEHNR and CDR2 is FQNEAQ (reference sequence). Variable domain in full (rest from reference TRBV7-9 and TRBJ2-7): DTGVSQNPRHKITKRGQNVTFRCDPISEHNRLYWYRQTLGQGPEFLTYFQNEAQLEKSRLLSDRFSAERPKGSFSTLEIQRTEQGDSAMYLCASSYITDNFYEQYFGPGTRLTVT.

The V call is TRBV7-7, the J call TRBJ2-2, with D unclear. V lost 5 bases and J 7 bases, leaving 11 bases between the germline ends. The CDR3 has 13 residues. Germline V gene sequence: CDR1 SSHAT, CDR2 FNYEAQ (reference sequence). CDR3 sequence: CASSPSSGGELFF. CDR3 nucleotides: TGTGCCAGCAGCCCATCTTCGGGCGGGGAGCTGTTTTTT. Complete variable domain (other parts from reference TRBV7-7 and TRBJ2-2): GAGVSQSPRYKVTKRGQDVTLRCDPISSHATLYWYQQALGQGPEFLTYFNYEAQPDKSGLPSDRFSAERPEGSISTLTIQRTEQRDSAMYRCASSPSSGGELFFGEGSRLTVL.

The chain employs TRBV29-1 and TRBJ1-1, with TRBD1 matching 10 bases. This CDR3 is built from 15 residues. Germline V lookup: CDR1 SQVTM, CDR2 ANQGSEA. V was pared by 0 bases and J by 4 bases, with 5 bases of the junction left unmatched. DNA of the CDR3: TGCAGCGTTGAAGACCTGACAGGGGGCGGCACTGAAGCTTTCTTT. Translation gives CSVEDLTGGGTEAFF.

This clone was seen a handful of times. This chain links TRBV30 with TRBJ2-1; 7 bases fit TRBD2. With V trimmed by 4 bases and J by 9 bases, 15 bases remained unmatched. The V gene's germline CDR1 is GTSNPN and CDR2 SVGIG (reference sequence). CDR3 size: 15 residues. The CDR3 DNA reads as TGTGCCTGGAAGTCTGGAACTCGCTGGGGGGGTGAGCAGTTCTTC. It codes for CAWKSGTRWGGEQFF. Full variable domain (remainder filled in from reference TRBV30 and TRBJ2-1): SQTIHQWPATLVQPVGSPLSLECTVEGTSNPNLYWYRQAAGRGLQLLFYSVGIGQISSEVPQNLSASRPQDRQFILSSKKLLLSDSGFYLCAWKSGTRWGGEQFFGPGTRLTVL.

V gene TRBV2 combines with J gene TRBJ1-5; D ambiguous. Germline V gives CDR1 SNHLY, CDR2 FYNNEI. The CDR3 runs to 14 residues. V was cut by 0 bases and J by 5 bases, with 8 bases left in between. The CDR3 region has the DNA TGTGCCAGCAGTGAAGCTGCCCGGTATCAGCCCCAGCATTTT. Translating gives CASSEAARYQPQHF.

The chain uses TRBV5-1 and TRBJ2-7, with a tentative D call TRBD1 (5 bases). Trimming removed 7 bases at V and 5 bases at J, with 13 bases between. The germline CDR1 and CDR2 sequences are SGHRS and YFSETQ. The CDR3 runs to 12 residues. In DNA, the CDR3 is TGCGCCAGCCGCCCAGGGTCGAACGAGCAGTACTTC. Translated: CASRPGSNEQYF. The full variable domain, completed using reference TRBV5-1 and TRBJ2-7, is KAGVTQTPRYLIKTRGQQVTLSCSPISGHRSVSWYQQTPGQGLQFLFEYFSETQRNKGNFPGRFSGRQFSNSRSEMNVSTLELGDSALYLCASRPGSNEQYFGPGTRLTVT.

This chain links TRBV5-1 with TRBJ2-7; 7 bases are a match to TRBD2. Germline V CDR1 and CDR2: SGHRS, YFSETQ. CDR3 length equals 13 residues. Trimming took 5 bases from V and 3 from J; bases not matched to a gene: 5. The CDR3 sequence is CASRVGLVYEQYF. The DNA of the CDR3 is TGCGCCAGCAGGGTTGGACTAGTCTACGAGCAGTACTTC.

The J gene is TRBJ1-1, the V gene TRBV5-1, with TRBD1 matching over 9 bases. This CDR3 has 17 residues. Germline V CDR1 and CDR2: SGHRS, YFSETQ. Losses at the gene ends were 2 bases for V and 1 base for J; bases not matched to a gene: 9. CDR3 coding DNA: TGCGCCAGCAGCTTAGGAAGACAGGGGGGGAGGAACACTGAAGCTTTCTTT. Encoded protein: CASSLGRQGGRNTEAFF.

This clone showed up just once. The rearrangement uses TRBV30 and TRBJ1-5; D possibly corresponds to TRBD1 (5 bases). This CDR3 has 14 amino acids. The germline V and J ends were trimmed by 3 bases and 3 bases, with 12 bases remaining between them. Looked up from germline, CDR1 is GTSNPN and CDR2 is SVGIG (reference sequence). This chain's CDR3 is CAWSDTGFNQPQHF. The CDR3 coding sequence is TGTGCCTGGAGCGATACAGGATTCAATCAGCCCCAGCATTTT.

This clone was detected only a few times. The chain couples TRBV19 to TRBJ2-7; possible D gene TRBD2, 6 bases. From germline, CDR1 is LNHDA and CDR2 SQIVND (reference sequence). This CDR3 is built from 14 residues. V lost 3 bases and J 2 bases, leaving 11 bases between the germline ends. CDR3 DNA sequence: TGTGCCAGTAGTATTAGGAGCGGGCCCTACGAGCAGTACTTC. Residues: CASSIRSGPYEQYF.

This chain uses TRBV5-4 with TRBJ2-7, with 8 bases lining up with TRBD1. From germline, CDR1 is SGHNT and CDR2 YYREEE (reference sequence). The trim removed 0 bases at V and 3 bases at J, leaving 5 bases unmatched. The CDR3 is 15 amino acids. Here the CDR3 reads CASSLGTGKLYEQYF. The CDR3 DNA is TGTGCCAGCAGCTTGGGGACAGGGAAACTCTACGAGCAGTACTTC. Combining the CDR3 with reference TRBV5-4 and TRBJ2-7 gives the whole variable domain ETGVTQSPTHLIKTRGQQVTLRCSSQSGHNTVSWYQQALGQGPQFIFQYYREEENGRGNFPPRFSGLQFPNYSSELNVNALELDDSALYLCASSLGTGKLYEQYFGPGTRLTVT.

The chain joins TRBV5-8 to TRBJ2-7, with 11 bases identical to TRBD1. The CDR3 runs 15 residues. The V segment lost 4 bases and the J segment 3 bases; nucleotides outside the gene matches: 6. Germline CDR1 SGHTS, CDR2 YDEGEE. The CDR3 bases are TGTGCCAGCAGCCTCGGACAGGGGGCCAACTACGAGCAGTACTTC. Amino acids: CASSLGQGANYEQYF.

V is TRBV5-4 and J is TRBJ2-1, with 13 bases that match TRBD2. The CDR3 has 16 residues. V trimming: 3 bases; J trimming: 3 bases; junction bases outside the gene matches: 3. The germline CDR1 and CDR2 sequences are SGHNT and YYREEE (reference sequence). CDR3 DNA sequence: TGTGCCAGCAGCTCTGGGACTAGCGGGATCTACAATGAGCAGTTCTTC. It yields the protein CASSSGTSGIYNEQFF.

V usage is TRBV6-1 and J usage is TRBJ2-7, with 8 positions matching TRBD2. The CDR3 sequence is 16 residues long. The V and J ends lost 0 bases and 3 bases, in that order; junction bases with no gene match: 7. From germline, CDR1 is MNHNS and CDR2 SASEGT. The CDR3 DNA reads TGTGCCAGCAGTGAAGCCGCGGGAGGAATACTCTACGAGCAGTACTTC. Translating it yields CASSEAAGGILYEQYF.

The chain has TRBV27 and TRBJ1-1, with 7 bases that match TRBD1. J was trimmed by 0 bases and V by 8 bases; bases with no gene match: 12. The CDR3 is 16 amino acids. Germline CDR1 reads MNHEY; CDR2 reads SMNVEV (reference sequence). The chain's CDR3 is CASRKTGLLLNTEAFF. DNA of the CDR3: TGTGCCAGCCGAAAGACAGGGCTCTTATTGAACACTGAAGCTTTCTTT.

The chain joins TRBV2 to TRBJ1-4; D gene unclear. V was pared by 6 bases and J by 8 bases, with 13 bases between. This CDR3 region has 13 residues. CDR1 is SNHLY and CDR2 is FYNNEI in the germline V gene. This CDR3 reads CASSVRIWEKLFF. Written as DNA, the CDR3 is TGTGCCAGCAGCGTGAGGATTTGGGAAAAACTGTTTTTT.

The chain has TRBV19 and TRBJ2-1; tentatively, D is TRBD2 (6 bases). V lost 6 bases and J lost 6, with 18 bases in between. Germline CDR1 is LNHDA and CDR2 is SQIVND (reference sequence). This CDR3 is built from 15 residues. The CDR3 reads CASSSSGLAVNEQFF. CDR3 in DNA: TGTGCCAGTAGCTCCTCGGGGTTAGCGGTCAATGAGCAGTTCTTC.

This clone was detected once. V is TRBV4-1 and J is TRBJ2-2, with D maybe TRBD1 (6 bases). CDR1 and CDR2 from the germline V gene are MGHRA and YSYEKL. Trimming took off 1 base at V and 0 bases at J, with 9 bases between the two ends. The length of the CDR3 is 16 residues. Here the CDR3 DNA reads TGCGCCAGCAGCCAAGGGGGGCGTCCGAACACCGGGGAGCTGTTTTTT. Protein: CASSQGGRPNTGELFF.

The V call is TRBV15, the J call TRBJ2-5, with D possibly TRBD2 on 5 matching bases. Germline V gene lookup returns CDR1 LNHNV and CDR2 YYDKDF (reference sequence). Trimming shortened V by 0 bases and J by 4 bases, and 15 bases separated the two germline ends. This CDR3 comprises 16 residues. CDR3 region: CATSRDLARMVETQYF. CDR3 DNA: TGTGCCACCAGCAGAGATCTAGCTAGAATGGTAGAGACCCAGTACTTC.

The chain recombines TRBV6-5 with TRBJ2-3, with TRBD2 matching 10 bases. This CDR3 has 16 residues. Per germline, CDR1 MNHEY and CDR2 SVGAGI. V lost 4 bases and J lost 8; bases outside the gene matches: 12. This CDR3 reads CASSWTTSGRGGTQYF. The CDR3 nucleotides read TGTGCCAGCAGTTGGACGACTAGCGGGCGGGGCGGTACGCAGTATTTT.

This clone was seen a few times. The V call is TRBV27, the J call TRBJ2-7; D is ambiguous. V lost 3 bases and J 2 bases, leaving 14 bases between the germline ends. The CDR3 has 15 amino acids. The germline CDR1 and CDR2 sequences are MNHEY and SMNVEV (reference sequence). The CDR3 region is CASSFGSGFTYEQYF. The CDR3 DNA sequence: TGTGCCAGCAGTTTCGGGTCCGGGTTCACCTACGAGCAGTACTTC.

The chain recombines TRBV18 with TRBJ2-3; D gene unclear. CDR3 length: 13 amino acids. Germline assignment: CDR1 KGHSH and CDR2 LQKENI. The V and J ends lost 0 bases and 6 bases respectively, with 7 bases between them. The CDR3 spells CASSPPESDTQYF. In DNA, the CDR3 is TGTGCCAGCTCACCACCGGAGTCTGATACGCAGTATTTT.

The chain carries TRBV15 and TRBJ1-1; no clear D. V lost 1 base, J lost 4 bases, and 10 bases lay in between. Germline assignment: CDR1 LNHNV and CDR2 YYDKDF (reference sequence). CDR3 length: 14 amino acids. In nucleotides, the CDR3 is TGTGCCACCAGCAGAGTGACGCGGGGCACTGAAGCTTTCTTT. This codes for CATSRVTRGTEAFF. Full variable domain (remainder filled in from reference TRBV15 and TRBJ1-1): DAMVIQNPRYQVTQFGKPVTLSCSQTLNHNVMYWYQQKSSQAPKLLFHYYDKDFNNEADTPDNFQSRRPNTSFCFLDIRSPGLGDTAMYLCATSRVTRGTEAFFGQGTRLTVV.

The chain couples TRBV7-6 to TRBJ2-5; D perhaps matches TRBD2 (6 bases). The CDR3 is 16 residues long. The germline CDR1 and CDR2 sequences are SGHVS and FNYEAQ. The V end was cut by 4 bases, the J end by 1 base, with 16 bases between. For the CDR3, the DNA is TGTGCCAGCAGCTCCTGGGGGGATCGAGGCCAAGAGACCCAGTACTTC. Translated, it gives CASSSWGDRGQETQYF.

This chain uses TRBV7-7 with TRBJ2-3; D not certain. CDR1 and CDR2 (germline): SSHAT, FNYEAQ (reference sequence). V was shortened by 1 base and J by 3 bases, with 5 bases between the two germline ends. This CDR3 has 13 residues. The CDR3 reads CASSLVLTDTQYF. The CDR3 coding sequence is TGTGCCAGCAGCTTAGTCCTAACAGATACGCAGTATTTT. Based on the CDR3 plus reference TRBV7-7 and TRBJ2-3, the full variable domain is GAGVSQSPRYKVTKRGQDVTLRCDPISSHATLYWYQQALGQGPEFLTYFNYEAQPDKSGLPSDRFSAERPEGSISTLTIQRTEQRDSAMYRCASSLVLTDTQYFGPGTRLTVL.